The 5 T cell receptor beta chains listed next were all sequenced from one sample in a study of blood T cells in healthy people across ages. PCR was performed a second time for roughly 7 to 12 cycles using a sample-barcoded 5' primer and a J-beta primer mix. TCRdb itself ran the 5' RACE reads through MiXCR, one entry per CDR3 protein. The sample lists about 570,000 distinct CDR3 sequences, about 27% occurring once. The sample was also reused in another study, on T cells of mothers and their children.

The source material was blood. The receptors were gathered from a boy aged 2-9 years in good health.

The CDR3 DNA sequence: TGCAGTGCTAGAGATACGGCAGGGTGGTACGAGCAGTACTTC. It codes for CSARDTAGWYEQYF. J is TRBJ2-7 and V is TRBV20-1; tentative D call: TRBD1 (5 bases). CDR1 is DFQATT and CDR2 is SNEGSKA in the germline V gene (reference sequence). Trimming pared 0 bases from V and 4 bases from J, leaving 13 bases between. This CDR3 is 14 amino acids long.

The chain couples TRBV29-1 to TRBJ2-7; D is perhaps TRBD1 (5 bases). The CDR3 runs to 13 residues. V shed 4 bases and J shed 0 bases, with 10 bases lying between them. CDR1 SQVTM and CDR2 ANQGSEA come from the germline V gene. In nucleotides, the CDR3 is TGCAGCGTTGGACAGCCTAGCTCCTACGAGCAGTACTTC. Protein: CSVGQPSSYEQYF.

In this sample, this clonotype turned up a few times. The genes are TRBV10-3 and TRBJ2-3, with unresolved D. The germline V gene encodes CDR1 ENHRY and CDR2 SYGVKD. The V and J ends lost 0 bases and 4 bases respectively, with 14 bases between them. The CDR3 loop spans 16 amino acids. The CDR3 bases are TGTGCCATCAGTGAGTCGGGCCAGAGAAGTGCAGATACGCAGTATTTT. This encodes CAISESGQRSADTQYF.

This sequence joins TRBV20-1 and TRBJ2-5, with a possible D match to TRBD1 (6 bases). Germline lookup yields CDR1 DFQATT and CDR2 SNEGSKA (reference sequence). Trimming took 2 bases from V and 5 from J, leaving 18 bases between them. CDR3 length: 15 residues. In DNA, the CDR3 is TGCAGTGCTAGAAGGACACAGGGTGTACGTGAGACCCAGTACTTC. Translation: CSARRTQGVRETQYF.

CDR3 sequence: CSARDTLGEKLFF. The CDR3 DNA is TGCAGTGCTCGGGACACACTAGGGGAAAAACTGTTTTTT. The chain joins TRBV20-1 to TRBJ1-4, with D perhaps TRBD1 (6 bases). The CDR3 is 13 residues long. Trimming removed 5 bases at V and 8 bases at J, with 15 bases between. The germline V gene has CDR1 DFQATT and CDR2 SNEGSKA (reference sequence).